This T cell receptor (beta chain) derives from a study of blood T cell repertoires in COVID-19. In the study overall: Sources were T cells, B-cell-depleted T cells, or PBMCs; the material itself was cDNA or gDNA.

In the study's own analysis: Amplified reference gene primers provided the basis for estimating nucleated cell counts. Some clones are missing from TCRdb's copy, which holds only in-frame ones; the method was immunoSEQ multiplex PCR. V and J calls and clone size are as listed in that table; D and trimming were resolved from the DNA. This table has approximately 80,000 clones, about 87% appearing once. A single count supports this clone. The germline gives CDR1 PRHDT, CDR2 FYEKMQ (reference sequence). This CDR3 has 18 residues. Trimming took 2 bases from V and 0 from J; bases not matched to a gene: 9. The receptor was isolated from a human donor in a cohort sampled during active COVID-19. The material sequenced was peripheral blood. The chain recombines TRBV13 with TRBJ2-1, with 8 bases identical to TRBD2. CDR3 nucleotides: TGTGCCAGCAGCTTAATTCTTGGGAGCGGGAGCTCCTACAATGAGCAGTTCTTC. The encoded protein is CASSLILGSGSSYNEQFF.